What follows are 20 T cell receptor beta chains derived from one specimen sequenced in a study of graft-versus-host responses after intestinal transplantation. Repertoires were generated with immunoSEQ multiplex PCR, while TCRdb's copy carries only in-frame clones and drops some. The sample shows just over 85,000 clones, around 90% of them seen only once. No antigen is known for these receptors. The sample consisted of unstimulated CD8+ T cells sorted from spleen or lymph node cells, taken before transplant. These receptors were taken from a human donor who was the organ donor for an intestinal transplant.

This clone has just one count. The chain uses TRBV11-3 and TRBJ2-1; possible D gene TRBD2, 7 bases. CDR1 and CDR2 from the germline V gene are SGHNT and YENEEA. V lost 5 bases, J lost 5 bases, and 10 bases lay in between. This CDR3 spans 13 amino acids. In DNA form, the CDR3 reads TGTGCCAGCAGCGGAGGGGGGGACAATGAGCAGTTCTTC. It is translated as CASSGGGDNEQFF.

The CDR3, as DNA: TGTGCCAGCAGCGGCGACAGGTACTTGGGCTACACCTTC. Encoded protein: CASSGDRYLGYTF. The rearrangement joins TRBV9 to TRBJ1-2; TRBD1 might be the D (6 bases). CDR1 is SGDLS and CDR2 is YYNGEE in the germline V gene. V was trimmed by 3 bases and J by 8 bases, leaving 14 bases between them. This CDR3 contains 13 residues.

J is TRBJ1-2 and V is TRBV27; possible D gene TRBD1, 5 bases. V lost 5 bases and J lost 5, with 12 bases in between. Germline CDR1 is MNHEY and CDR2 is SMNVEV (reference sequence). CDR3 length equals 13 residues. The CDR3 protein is CASSPGHKYGYTF. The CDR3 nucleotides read TGTGCCAGCAGTCCAGGACACAAATATGGCTACACCTTC.

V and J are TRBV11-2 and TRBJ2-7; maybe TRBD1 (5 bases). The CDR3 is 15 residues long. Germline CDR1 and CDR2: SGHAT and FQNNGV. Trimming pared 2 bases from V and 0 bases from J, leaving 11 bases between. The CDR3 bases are TGTGCCAGCAGCTTAATGACAGACACCTCCTACGAGCAGTACTTC. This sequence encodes CASSLMTDTSYEQYF.

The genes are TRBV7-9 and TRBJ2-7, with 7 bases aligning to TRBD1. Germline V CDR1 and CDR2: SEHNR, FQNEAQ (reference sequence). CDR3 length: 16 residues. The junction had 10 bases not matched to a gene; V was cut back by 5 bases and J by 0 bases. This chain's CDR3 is CASSPLTGQPSYEQYF. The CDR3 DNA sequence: TGTGCCAGCAGCCCCCTGACGGGACAGCCCTCCTACGAGCAGTACTTC. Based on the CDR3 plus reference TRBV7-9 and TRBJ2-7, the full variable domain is DTGVSQNPRHKITKRGQNVTFRCDPISEHNRLYWYRQTLGQGPEFLTYFQNEAQLEKSRLLSDRFSAERPKGSFSTLEIQRTEQGDSAMYLCASSPLTGQPSYEQYFGPGTRLTVT.

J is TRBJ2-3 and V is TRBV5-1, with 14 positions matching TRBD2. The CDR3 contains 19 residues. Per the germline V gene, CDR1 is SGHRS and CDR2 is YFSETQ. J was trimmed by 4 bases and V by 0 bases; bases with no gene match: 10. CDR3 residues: CASSLGLAGGPGTADTQYF. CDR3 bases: TGCGCCAGCAGCTTGGGACTAGCGGGGGGGCCAGGGACCGCAGATACGCAGTATTTT.

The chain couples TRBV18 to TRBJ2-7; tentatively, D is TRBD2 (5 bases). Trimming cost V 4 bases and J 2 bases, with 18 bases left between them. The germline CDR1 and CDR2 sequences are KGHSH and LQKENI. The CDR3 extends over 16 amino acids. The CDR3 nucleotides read TGTGCCAGCTCACGGGTCCACCGGGAACCCCCCTACGAGCAGTACTTC. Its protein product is CASSRVHREPPYEQYF.

CDR3 sequence: CASSQHTGNEQFF. CDR3 nucleotides: TGCGCCAGCAGCCAGCACACAGGGAATGAGCAGTTCTTC. V usage is TRBV4-1 and J usage is TRBJ2-1; D might be TRBD1 (6 bases). Between the trimmed V and J ends, which lost 3 bases and 7 bases, there was a span of 10 bases. Germline V lookup: CDR1 MGHRA, CDR2 YSYEKL. The CDR3 extends over 13 amino acids.

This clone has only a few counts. CDR3 nucleotide sequence: TGTGCCAGCAGTTTAAGGCGGTCCTACGAGCAGTACTTC. It encodes CASSLRRSYEQYF. The chain uses TRBV27 and TRBJ2-7; no firm D call. The CDR3 runs to 13 residues. The V gene's germline CDR1 is MNHEY and CDR2 SMNVEV (reference sequence). V lost 2 bases and J 1 base, leaving 6 bases between the germline ends.

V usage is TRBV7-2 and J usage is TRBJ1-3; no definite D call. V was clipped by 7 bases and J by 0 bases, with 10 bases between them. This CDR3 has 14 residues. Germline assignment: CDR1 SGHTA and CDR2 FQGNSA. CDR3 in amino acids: CASMDLHSGNTIYF. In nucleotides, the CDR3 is TGTGCCAGCATGGACTTACACTCTGGAAACACCATATATTTT.

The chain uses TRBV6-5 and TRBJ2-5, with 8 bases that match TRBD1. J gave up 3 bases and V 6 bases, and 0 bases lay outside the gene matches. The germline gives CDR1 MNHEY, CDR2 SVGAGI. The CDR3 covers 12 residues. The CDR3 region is CASRQGEETQYF. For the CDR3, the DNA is TGTGCCAGCAGACAGGGGGAAGAGACCCAGTACTTC.

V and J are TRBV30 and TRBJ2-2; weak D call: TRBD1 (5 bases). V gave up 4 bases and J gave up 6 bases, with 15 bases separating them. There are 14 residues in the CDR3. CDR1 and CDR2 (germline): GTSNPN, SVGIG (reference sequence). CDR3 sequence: CAWNEGVSAGELFF. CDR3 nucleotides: TGTGCCTGGAACGAAGGGGTTTCCGCCGGGGAGCTGTTTTTT.

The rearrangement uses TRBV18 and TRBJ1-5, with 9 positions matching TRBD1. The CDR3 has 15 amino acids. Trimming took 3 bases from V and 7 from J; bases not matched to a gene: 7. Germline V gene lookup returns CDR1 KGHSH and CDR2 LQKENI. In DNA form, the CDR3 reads TGTGCCAGCTCACCCAACGGACAGGGGCGACAGCCCCAGCATTTT. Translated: CASSPNGQGRQPQHF. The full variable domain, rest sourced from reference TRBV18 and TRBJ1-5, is NAGVMQNPRHLVRRRGQEARLRCSPMKGHSHVYWYRQLPEEGLKFMVYLQKENIIDESGMPKERFSAEFPKEGPSILRIQQVVRGDSAAYFCASSPNGQGRQPQHFGDGTRLSIL.

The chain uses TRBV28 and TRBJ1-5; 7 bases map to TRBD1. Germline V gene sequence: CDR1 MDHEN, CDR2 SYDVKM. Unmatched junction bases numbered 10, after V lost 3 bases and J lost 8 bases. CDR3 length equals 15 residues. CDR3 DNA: TGTGCCAGCAGTTTTCTGAGGGGGCAGGGGGAGCCCCAGCATTTT. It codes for CASSFLRGQGEPQHF.

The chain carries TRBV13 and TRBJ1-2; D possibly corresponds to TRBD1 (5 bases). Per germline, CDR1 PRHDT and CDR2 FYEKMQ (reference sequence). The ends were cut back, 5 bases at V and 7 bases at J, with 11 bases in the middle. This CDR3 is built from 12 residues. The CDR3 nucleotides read TGTGCCAGCAGCCCGGGGGGGGTTGGCTACACCTTC. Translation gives CASSPGGVGYTF.

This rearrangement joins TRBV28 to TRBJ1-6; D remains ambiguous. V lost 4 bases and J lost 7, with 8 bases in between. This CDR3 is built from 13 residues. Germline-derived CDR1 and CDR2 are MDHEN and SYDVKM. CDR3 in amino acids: CASSYLMNSPLHF. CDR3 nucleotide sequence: TGTGCCAGCAGTTATTTAATGAATTCACCCCTCCACTTT.

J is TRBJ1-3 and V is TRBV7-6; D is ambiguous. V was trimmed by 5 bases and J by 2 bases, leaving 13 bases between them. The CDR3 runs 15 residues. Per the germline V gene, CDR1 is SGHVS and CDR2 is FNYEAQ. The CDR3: CASSGEVVAGNTIYF. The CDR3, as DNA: TGTGCCAGCAGCGGAGAGGTAGTGGCTGGAAACACCATATATTTT.

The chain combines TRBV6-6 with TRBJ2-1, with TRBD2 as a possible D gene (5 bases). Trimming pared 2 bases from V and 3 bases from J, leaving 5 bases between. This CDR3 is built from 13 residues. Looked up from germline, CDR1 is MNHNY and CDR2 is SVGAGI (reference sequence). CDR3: CASSYRDYNEQFF. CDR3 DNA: TGTGCCAGCAGTTACCGGGACTACAATGAGCAGTTCTTC.

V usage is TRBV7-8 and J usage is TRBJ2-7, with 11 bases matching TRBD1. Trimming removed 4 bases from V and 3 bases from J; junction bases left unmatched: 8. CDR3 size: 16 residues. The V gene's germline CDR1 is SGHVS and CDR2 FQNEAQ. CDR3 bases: TGTGCCAGCAGCTCACCCGGGACAGGGGGAGTCTACGAGCAGTACTTC. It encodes CASSSPGTGGVYEQYF.

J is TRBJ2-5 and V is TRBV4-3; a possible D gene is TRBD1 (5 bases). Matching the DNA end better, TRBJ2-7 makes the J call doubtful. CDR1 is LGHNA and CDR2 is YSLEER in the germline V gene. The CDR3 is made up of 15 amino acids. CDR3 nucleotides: TGCGCCAGCAGCCAAGGGGGCAGCCTTCTCTACGAGCAGTACTTC. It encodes CASSQGGSLLYEQYF.